The clone carrying this T cell receptor (beta chain) has only a few counts. CDR1 and CDR2 (germline): DFQATT, SNEGSKA (reference sequence). The CDR3 is made up of 15 amino acids. V shed 3 bases and J shed 0 bases, with 15 bases lying between them. TCRdb recomputed calls from the RACE reads with MiXCR, one row per CDR3 protein. The table has 55,000 to 75,000 distinct CDR3 sequences, over 10% seen once. The time point denotes: patch test 3, about 24 weeks after DPC sensitization. As for treatment: therapeutic diphenylcyclopropenone sensitization with weekly scalp DPC. The record originates from a study of human T cells and chemical hapten exposure.

This clonotype was obtained from a man aged 25 to 40 with alopecia areata. Some clones in this sample may be carry-over from other donors' samples. The sequencing here drew on whole blood, taken in connection with sensitization to the hapten diphenylcyclopropenone (DPC). The chain combines TRBV20-1 with TRBJ2-7; D may be TRBD1 (5 bases). The CDR3 coding sequence is TGCAGTGCTAGCTACGGACATACAAGCTCCTACGAGCAGTACTTC. Translated: CSASYGHTSSYEQYF.